This T cell receptor (beta chain) was sequenced in a study of T cell clonality in common variable immunodeficiency. Study-wide points: Common variable immunodeficiency TCR beta sequences reportedly had fewer deletions and N-nucleotide insertions.

CDR1 and CDR2 from the germline V gene are SQVTM and ANQGSEA. Trimming stripped 7 bases from V and 4 bases from J, with 25 bases between. The CDR3 contains 16 residues. Many counts were recorded for this clone. Its target is not known. The CDR3 end falls 3 residues outside the read, so it is completed with the germline J gene. Only in-frame clones appear in the TCRdb table, and some are missing; sequencing was by immunoSEQ multiplex PCR. Altogether fewer than 35,000 clones were found in the sample, and no singletons occur. The source material was peripheral blood mononuclear cells. The chain joins TRBV29-1 to TRBJ1-1; D unresolved. The receptor comes from a human donor with common variable immunodeficiency. CDR3 bases read: TGCAGCGGGAGCGGGAGGACCGGACCGATGGGCACTGAA. This codes for CSGSGRTGPMGTE. The full CDR3 sequence reads CSGSGRTGPMGTEAFF.